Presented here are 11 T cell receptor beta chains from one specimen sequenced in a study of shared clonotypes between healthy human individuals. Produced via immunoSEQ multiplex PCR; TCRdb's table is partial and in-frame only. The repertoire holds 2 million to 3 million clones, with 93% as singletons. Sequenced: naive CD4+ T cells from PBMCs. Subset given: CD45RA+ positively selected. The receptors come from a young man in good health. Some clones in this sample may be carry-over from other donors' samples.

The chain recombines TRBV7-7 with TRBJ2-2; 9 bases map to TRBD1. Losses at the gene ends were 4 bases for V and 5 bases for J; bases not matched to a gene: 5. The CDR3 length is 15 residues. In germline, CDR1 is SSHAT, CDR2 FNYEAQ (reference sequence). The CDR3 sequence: CASSYGTGRTGELFF. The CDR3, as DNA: TGTGCCAGCAGCTATGGGACAGGGAGAACCGGGGAGCTGTTTTTT.

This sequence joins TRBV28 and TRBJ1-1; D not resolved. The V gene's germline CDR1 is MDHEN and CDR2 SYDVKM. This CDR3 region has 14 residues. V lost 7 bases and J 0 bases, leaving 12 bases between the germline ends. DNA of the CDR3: TGTGCCAGCATTACCCACCCTCTGAACACTGAAGCTTTCTTT. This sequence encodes CASITHPLNTEAFF.

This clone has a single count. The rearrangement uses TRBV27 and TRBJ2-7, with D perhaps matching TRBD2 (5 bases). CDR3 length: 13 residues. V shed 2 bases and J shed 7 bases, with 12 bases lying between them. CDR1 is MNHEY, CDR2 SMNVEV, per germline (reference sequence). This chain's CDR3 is CASSLVLGEEQYF. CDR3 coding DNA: TGTGCCAGCAGTTTAGTCCTCGGGGAGGAGCAGTACTTC.

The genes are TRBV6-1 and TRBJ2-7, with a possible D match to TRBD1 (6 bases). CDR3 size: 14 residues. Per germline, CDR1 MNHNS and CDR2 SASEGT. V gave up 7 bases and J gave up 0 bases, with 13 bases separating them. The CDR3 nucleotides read TGTGCCAGCAAATACAGGGCGATCTCCTACGAGCAGTACTTC. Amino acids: CASKYRAISYEQYF.

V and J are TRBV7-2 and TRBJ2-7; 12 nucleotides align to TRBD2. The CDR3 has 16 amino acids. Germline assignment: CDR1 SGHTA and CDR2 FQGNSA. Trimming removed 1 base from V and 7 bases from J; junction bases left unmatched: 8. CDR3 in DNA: TGTGCCAGCAGCTTAGTCGCTAGCGGGAGGGCTGGGGAGCAGTACTTC. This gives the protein CASSLVASGRAGEQYF.

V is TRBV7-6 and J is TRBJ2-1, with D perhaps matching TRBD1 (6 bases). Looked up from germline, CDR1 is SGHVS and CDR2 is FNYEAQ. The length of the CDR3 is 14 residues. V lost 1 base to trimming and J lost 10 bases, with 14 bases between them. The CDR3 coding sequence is TGTGCCAGCAGCTTAGGGGACAATAGGCGGGAGCAGTTCTTC. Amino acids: CASSLGDNRREQFF.

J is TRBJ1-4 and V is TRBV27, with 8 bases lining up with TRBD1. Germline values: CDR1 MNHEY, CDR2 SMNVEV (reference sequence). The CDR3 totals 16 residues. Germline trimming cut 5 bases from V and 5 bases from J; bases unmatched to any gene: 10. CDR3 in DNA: TGTGCCAGCAGTACACGCCTACAGGGGGTAAATGAAAAACTGTTTTTT. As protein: CASSTRLQGVNEKLFF.

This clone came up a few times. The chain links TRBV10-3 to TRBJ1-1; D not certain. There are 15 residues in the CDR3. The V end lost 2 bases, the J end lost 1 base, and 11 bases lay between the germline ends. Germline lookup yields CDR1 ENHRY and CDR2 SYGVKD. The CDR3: CAISERAGRNTEAFF. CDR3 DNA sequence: TGTGCCATCAGTGAGAGGGCCGGGAGGAACACTGAAGCTTTCTTT.

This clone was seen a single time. The CDR3 DNA sequence: TGTGCTAGTGGTTTGGTACGGTCCAACGAGCAGTTCTTC. Translated, it gives CASGLVRSNEQFF. This chain uses TRBV12-5 with TRBJ2-1; D is uncertain. The CDR3 is made up of 13 amino acids. Germline lookup yields CDR1 LGHNT and CDR2 FRNRAP. Trimming shortened V by 0 bases and J by 10 bases, and 10 bases separated the two germline ends.

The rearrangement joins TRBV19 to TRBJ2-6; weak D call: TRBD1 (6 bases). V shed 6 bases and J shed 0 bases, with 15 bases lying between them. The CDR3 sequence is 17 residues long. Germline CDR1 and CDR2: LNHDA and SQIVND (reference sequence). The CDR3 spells CASRRTVYSSGANVLTF. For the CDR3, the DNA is TGTGCCAGTAGAAGGACAGTCTACAGCTCTGGGGCCAACGTCCTGACTTTC.

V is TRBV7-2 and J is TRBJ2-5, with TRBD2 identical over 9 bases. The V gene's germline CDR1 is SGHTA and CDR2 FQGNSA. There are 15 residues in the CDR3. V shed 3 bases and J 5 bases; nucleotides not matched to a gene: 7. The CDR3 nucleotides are TGTGCCAGCAGCTTCCAGCGGGGGGAGGGCGAGACCCAGTACTTC. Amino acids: CASSFQRGEGETQYF.